Below, 20 T cell receptor beta chains from the same sample are listed, as sequenced in a study of T cells after yellow fever vaccination. TCRdb fed the 5' RACE reads into MiXCR, producing one record per CDR3 protein. This table has some 160,000 distinct CDR3 sequences, roughly 9% appearing once. The sample here was CD8+ T cells sorted from PBMCs, taken 45 days after the yellow fever booster vaccination. The origin of the receptors is a man aged 18 to 29 who received the YFV17D yellow fever vaccine.

There are a few counts of this clonotype. CDR3 DNA: TGTGCCAGCAGTGATCGAACAGGGAATGAGCAGTTCTTC. It encodes CASSDRTGNEQFF. The chain has TRBV2 and TRBJ2-1; possible D gene TRBD1, 6 bases. Trimming pared 3 bases from V and 7 bases from J, leaving 10 bases between. The CDR3 sequence is 13 residues long. Germline CDR1 and CDR2: SNHLY and FYNNEI.

The chain joins TRBV7-8 to TRBJ2-3; tentatively, D is TRBD2 (7 bases). V was cut by 6 bases and J by 1 base, with 11 bases left in between. Germline V lookup: CDR1 SGHVS, CDR2 FQNEAQ. The CDR3 has 14 residues. CDR3 nucleotides: TGTGCCAGCAGAGGGGGGGCCGGCACAGATACGCAGTATTTT. Its protein product is CASRGGAGTDTQYF.

In this sample, this clonotype turned up a few times. This chain joins TRBV6-2 or TRBV6-3 and TRBJ2-2, with 15 bases aligning to TRBD2. The germline V gene has CDR1 MNHEY and CDR2 SVGEGT. V lost 4 bases and J lost 0; bases outside the gene matches: 9. The CDR3 length is 20 residues. This CDR3 reads CASSSLEGLAGGSNTGELFF. CDR3 DNA sequence: TGTGCCAGCAGTTCCCTCGAGGGACTAGCGGGGGGCTCGAACACCGGGGAGCTGTTTTTT.

The rearrangement joins TRBV15 to TRBJ1-2, with unresolved D. Trimming took off 8 bases at V and 8 bases at J, with 18 bases between the two ends. The CDR3 is 13 amino acids. Germline lookup yields CDR1 LNHNV and CDR2 YYDKDF (reference sequence). The CDR3, as DNA: TGTGCCACCGAGGGTAGGACCCGCCAGGGCTACACCTTC. Its protein is CATEGRTRQGYTF.

V usage is TRBV15 and J usage is TRBJ1-6, with D tentatively TRBD1 (6 bases). Germline V gene data show CDR1 as LNHNV and CDR2 as YYDKDF (reference sequence). V dropped 8 bases and J dropped 0 bases, with 11 bases sitting between them. The CDR3 covers 15 residues. The CDR3 loop is CATHPTGSYNSPLHF. In nucleotides, the CDR3 is TGTGCCACCCACCCGACAGGCTCCTATAATTCACCCCTCCACTTT.

A few counts support this clonotype. The rearrangement links TRBV7-9 to TRBJ1-5, with TRBD1 identical over 8 bases. The CDR3 extends over 13 amino acids. The V gene's germline CDR1 is SEHNR and CDR2 FQNEAQ (reference sequence). V was pared by 5 bases and J by 11 bases, with 8 bases of the junction left unmatched. CDR3 amino acids: CASSGTGPTAQHF. DNA of the CDR3: TGTGCCAGCAGCGGGACAGGACCTACGGCCCAGCATTTT.

This clonotype was observed a handful of times. The chain uses TRBV6-5 and TRBJ1-1, with D uncertain. CDR1 MNHEY and CDR2 SVGAGI come from the germline V gene. This CDR3 has 12 amino acids. V lost 2 bases to trimming and J lost 7 bases, with 8 bases between them. CDR3 in amino acids: CASSYPGREAFF. CDR3 nucleotide sequence: TGTGCCAGCAGTTACCCGGGCCGTGAAGCTTTCTTT.

This clonotype turned up a few times. CDR3 amino acids: CASSLGQGTYTLYEQYF. CDR3 bases: TGTGCCAGCAGCTTGGGACAGGGAACCTATACGTTGTACGAGCAGTACTTC. The V gene is TRBV5-5, the J gene TRBJ2-7, with 7 bases lining up with TRBD1. Germline assignment: CDR1 SGHKS and CDR2 YYEKEE (reference sequence). The J segment lost 4 bases and the V segment lost 0 bases, leaving 13 bases of the junction unmatched. The CDR3 is 17 residues long.

The rearrangement joins TRBV12-3 or TRBV12-4 to TRBJ1-1, with 7 nucleotides matching TRBD1. The CDR3 is made up of 17 amino acids. V dropped 2 bases and J dropped 0; count of bases not matched to a gene: 9. The CDR3 nucleotides read TGTGCCAGCAGTTTACCAGGACAGGTGATCATGAACACTGAAGCTTTCTTT. It is translated as CASSLPGQVIMNTEAFF.

This sequence joins TRBV9 and TRBJ2-1; 11 bases align to TRBD2. The CDR3 is 18 residues long. Germline V gene sequence: CDR1 SGDLS, CDR2 YYNGEE. Germline trimming cut 4 bases from V and 2 bases from J; bases unmatched to any gene: 11. CDR3 residues: CASSSGGTSGRPYNEQFF. For the CDR3, the DNA is TGTGCCAGCAGCTCAGGAGGGACTAGCGGCCGCCCCTACAATGAGCAGTTCTTC. The complete variable domain, with remaining parts taken from reference TRBV9 and TRBJ2-1, reads DSGVTQTPKHLITATGQRVTLRCSPRSGDLSVYWYQQSLDQGLQFLIQYYNGEERAKGNILERFSAQQFPDLHSELNLSSLELGDSALYFCASSSGGTSGRPYNEQFFGPGTRLTVL.

This clonotype was counted a few times. This sequence joins TRBV6-2 or TRBV6-3 and TRBJ2-5; 10 bases are a match to TRBD1. Germline lookup yields CDR1 MNHEY and CDR2 SVGEGT. The CDR3 has 15 residues. With V trimmed by 5 bases and J by 5 bases, 8 bases remained unmatched. The CDR3 coding sequence is TGTGCCAGCAGTCACCGACAGGGGGCTATGGAGACCCAGTACTTC. It specifies CASSHRQGAMETQYF.

A few counts support this clonotype. The gene calls are TRBV7-6 and TRBJ2-7; 8 positions match TRBD1. The CDR3 spans 16 residues. Per the germline V gene, CDR1 is SGHVS and CDR2 is FNYEAQ. V lost 4 bases, J lost 4 bases, and 12 bases stayed unmatched. CDR3 nucleotide sequence: TGTGCCAGCAGCTCGAACCTCGGACAGGGCCAATACGAGCAGTACTTC. Protein product: CASSSNLGQGQYEQYF. Full variable domain (missing parts from reference TRBV7-6 and TRBJ2-7): GAGVSQSPRYKVTKRGQDVALRCDPISGHVSLYWYRQALGQGPEFLTYFNYEAQQDKSGLPNDRFSAERPEGSISTLTIQRTEQRDSAMYRCASSSNLGQGQYEQYFGPGTRLTVT.

This clonotype has a count of ten or more. This chain uses TRBV28 with TRBJ2-6; D not resolved. There are 13 residues in the CDR3. Germline V gives CDR1 MDHEN, CDR2 SYDVKM. V lost 2 bases and J lost 2, with 1 base in between. The CDR3 region is CASSLPGANVLTF. CDR3 DNA sequence: TGTGCCAGCAGTTTACCTGGGGCCAACGTCCTGACTTTC.

The rearrangement joins TRBV29-1 to TRBJ1-1, with D possibly being TRBD1 (6 bases). The germline V and J ends were trimmed by 6 bases and 4 bases, with 12 bases remaining between them. The CDR3 spans 12 residues. The germline gives CDR1 SQVTM, CDR2 ANQGSEA. The CDR3 DNA is TGCAGCGTGGACCAGGGGAGCACTGAAGCTTTCTTT. Amino acid sequence: CSVDQGSTEAFF. Drawing the rest from reference TRBV29-1 and TRBJ1-1, the complete variable domain is SAVISQKPSRDICQRGTSLTIQCQVDSQVTMMFWYRQQPGQSLTLIATANQGSEATYESGFVIDKFPISRPNLTFSTLTVSNMSPEDSSIYLCSVDQGSTEAFFGQGTRLTVV.

The rearrangement uses TRBV3-1 and TRBJ1-6; 7 bases align to TRBD1. Trimming took 4 bases from V and 2 from J; bases not matched to a gene: 11. Germline CDR1 reads LGHDT; CDR2 reads YNNKEL (reference sequence). CDR3 size: 18 residues. Written as DNA, the CDR3 is TGTGCCAGCAGCCCTTATGGACACAGGGGAACCTATAATTCACCCCTCCACTTT. It yields the protein CASSPYGHRGTYNSPLHF.

The chain employs TRBV6-2 or TRBV6-3 and TRBJ2-7, with D unresolved. Germline CDR1 reads MNHEY; CDR2 reads SVGEGT. The CDR3 covers 13 residues. V dropped 7 bases and J dropped 2 bases, with 12 bases sitting between them. CDR3 in DNA: TGTGCCAGCATGTTCACCACCGCCTACGAGCAGTACTTC. This encodes CASMFTTAYEQYF.

This clonotype was seen only a few times. The chain combines TRBV13 with TRBJ2-1, with D unresolved. The germline V gene encodes CDR1 PRHDT and CDR2 FYEKMQ (reference sequence). V lost 0 bases and J 5 bases, leaving 8 bases between the germline ends. This CDR3 has 14 residues. This CDR3 is CASSLGHRDNEQFF. The CDR3 nucleotides read TGTGCCAGCAGCTTAGGTCACCGAGACAATGAGCAGTTCTTC.

The chain employs TRBV6-5 and TRBJ2-1; D unclear. CDR3 length: 14 amino acids. Trimming pared 6 bases from V and 2 bases from J, leaving 11 bases between. Per germline, CDR1 MNHEY and CDR2 SVGAGI. The CDR3 loop is CASRRIDPYNEQFF. CDR3 bases: TGTGCCAGCAGGAGAATCGACCCCTACAATGAGCAGTTCTTC.

This clonotype was counted a few times. The chain employs TRBV29-1 and TRBJ2-1, with TRBD2 identical over 9 bases. The trim removed 0 bases at V and 5 bases at J, leaving 5 bases unmatched. CDR3 length: 15 residues. Germline V CDR1 and CDR2: SQVTM, ANQGSEA. The CDR3 here is CSVEDLAGYDNEQFF. The CDR3 nucleotides read TGCAGCGTTGAAGATCTAGCGGGGTACGACAATGAGCAGTTCTTC.

This clonotype turned up a few times. The chain employs TRBV7-9 and TRBJ1-4, with 7 bases that match TRBD1. V lost 1 base and J lost 5; bases outside the gene matches: 7. Looked up from germline, CDR1 is SEHNR and CDR2 is FQNEAQ (reference sequence). The length of the CDR3 is 16 residues. In DNA, the CDR3 is TGTGCCAGCAGCTTAGGCCCCGGGACAGCAAATGAAAAACTGTTTTTT. It specifies CASSLGPGTANEKLFF. The whole variable domain, filled in from reference TRBV7-9 and TRBJ1-4, reads DTGVSQNPRHKITKRGQNVTFRCDPISEHNRLYWYRQTLGQGPEFLTYFQNEAQLEKSRLLSDRFSAERPKGSFSTLEIQRTEQGDSAMYLCASSLGPGTANEKLFFGSGTQLSVL.